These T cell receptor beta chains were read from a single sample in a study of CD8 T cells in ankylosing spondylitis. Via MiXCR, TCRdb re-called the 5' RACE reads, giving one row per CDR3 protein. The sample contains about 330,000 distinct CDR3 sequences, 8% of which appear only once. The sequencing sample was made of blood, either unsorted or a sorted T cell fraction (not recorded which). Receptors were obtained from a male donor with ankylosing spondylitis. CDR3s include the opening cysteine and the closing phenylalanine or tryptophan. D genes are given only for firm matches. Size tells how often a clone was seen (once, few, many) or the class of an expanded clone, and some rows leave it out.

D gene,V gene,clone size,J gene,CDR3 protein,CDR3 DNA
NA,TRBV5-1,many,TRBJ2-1,CASSSDGRAAYNEQFF,TGCGCCAGCAGCTCCGACGGGAGAGCGGCCTACAATGAGCAGTTCTTC
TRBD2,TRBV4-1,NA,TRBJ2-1,CASSRGVAGHNEQFF,TGCGCCAGCAGCCGCGGGGTAGCGGGACACAATGAGCAGTTCTTC
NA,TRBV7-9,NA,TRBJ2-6,CASSLYAISGANVLTF,TGTGCCAGCAGCTTGTATGCCATCTCTGGGGCCAACGTCCTGACTTTC
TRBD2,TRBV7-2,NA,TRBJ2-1,CASSYEGTTNNEQFF,TGTGCCAGCAGCTATGAAGGGACTACCAACAATGAGCAGTTCTTC
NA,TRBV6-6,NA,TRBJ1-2,CASSYERDGGYTF,TGTGCCAGCAGTTACGAGAGGGATGGGGGCTACACCTTC
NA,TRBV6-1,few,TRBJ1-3,CASSESRGNTIYF,TGTGCCAGCAGTGAATCACGGGGAAACACCATATATTTT
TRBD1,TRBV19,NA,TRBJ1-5,CASSSTGGQQPQHF,TGTGCCAGTAGTAGCACAGGGGGCCAGCAGCCCCAGCATTTT
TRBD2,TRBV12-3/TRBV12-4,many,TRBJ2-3,CASRPLAGGNTDTQYF,TGTGCCAGCAGGCCGCTAGCGGGAGGAAACACAGATACGCAGTATTTT
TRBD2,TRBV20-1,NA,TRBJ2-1,CSASGREYNEQFF,TGCAGTGCTAGTGGGCGGGAGTACAATGAGCAGTTCTTC
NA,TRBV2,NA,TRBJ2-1,CASSVRDQYNEQFF,TGTGCCAGCAGTGTACGGGACCAATACAATGAGCAGTTCTTC
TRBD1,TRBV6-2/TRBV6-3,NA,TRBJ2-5,CASVTWTGQETQYF,TGTGCCAGCGTTACCTGGACAGGGCAAGAGACCCAGTACTTC
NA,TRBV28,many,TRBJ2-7,CASSFPATYEQYF,TGTGCCAGCAGTTTCCCAGCGACCTACGAGCAGTACTTC
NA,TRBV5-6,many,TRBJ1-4,CASSFTGGVKLFF,TGTGCCAGCAGCTTTACAGGCGGAGTGAAACTGTTTTTT
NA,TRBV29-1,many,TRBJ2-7,CSALGNEQYF,TGCAGCGCGTTGGGGAACGAGCAGTACTTC
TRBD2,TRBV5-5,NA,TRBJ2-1,CASSSLVAGGSYNEQFF,TGTGCCAGCAGCTCCCTTGTAGCGGGAGGATCCTACAATGAGCAGTTCTTC
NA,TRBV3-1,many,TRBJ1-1,CASSQGPGSGAFF,TGTGCCAGCAGCCAAGGGCCCGGGAGCGGTGCTTTCTTT
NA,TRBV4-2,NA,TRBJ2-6,CASSQEDSRSGANVLTF,TGTGCCAGCAGCCAAGAAGATTCACGCTCTGGGGCCAACGTCCTGACTTTC
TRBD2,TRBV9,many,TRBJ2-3,CASSVAGGNTDTQYF,TGTGCCAGCAGCGTCGCGGGAGGAAACACAGATACGCAGTATTTT
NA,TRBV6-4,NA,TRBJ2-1,CASSPEHGTGEQFF,TGTGCCAGCAGTCCGGAACACGGGACGGGTGAGCAGTTCTTC
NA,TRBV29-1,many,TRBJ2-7,CSGWDELSYEQYF,TGCAGCGGGTGGGACGAGCTCTCCTACGAGCAGTACTTC
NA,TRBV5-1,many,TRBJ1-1,CASSPVPGSTEAFF,TGCGCCAGCAGCCCGGTCCCCGGGAGCACTGAAGCTTTCTTT
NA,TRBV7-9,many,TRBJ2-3,CASRQDSTDTQYF,TGTGCCAGCAGACAGGACAGTACAGATACGCAGTATTTT
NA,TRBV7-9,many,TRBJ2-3,CASSQSLSTDTQYF,TGTGCCAGCAGTCAAAGTCTGAGCACAGATACGCAGTATTTT
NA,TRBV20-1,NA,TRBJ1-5,CSARDLRSAANQPQHF,TGCAGTGCTAGAGATCTGCGTTCGGCAGCGAATCAGCCCCAGCATTTT
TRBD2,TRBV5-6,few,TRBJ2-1,CASSLVAGGPNEQFF,TGTGCCAGCAGCTTGGTAGCGGGAGGGCCCAATGAGCAGTTCTTC
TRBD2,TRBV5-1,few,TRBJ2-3,CASSWLAGLYTDTQYF,TGCGCCAGCAGTTGGCTAGCGGGCCTATACACAGATACGCAGTATTTT
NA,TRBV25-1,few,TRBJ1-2,CASSEPSGPRVGYTF,TGTGCCAGCAGTGAACCCTCTGGACCCCGTGTTGGCTACACCTTC
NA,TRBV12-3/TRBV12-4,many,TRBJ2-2,CASSPGTVNTGELFF,TGTGCCAGCAGTCCGGGGACGGTGAACACCGGGGAGCTGTTTTTT
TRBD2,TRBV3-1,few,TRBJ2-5,CASSETSEETQYF,TGTGCCAGCAGCGAGACTAGCGAGGAGACCCAGTACTTC
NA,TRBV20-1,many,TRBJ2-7,CSARDNGDIRPYEQYF,TGCAGTGCTAGAGATAATGGGGACATCAGGCCCTACGAGCAGTACTTC
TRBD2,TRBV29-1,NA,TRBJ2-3,CSAERGSTDTQYF,TGCAGCGCCGAGCGGGGAAGCACAGATACGCAGTATTTT
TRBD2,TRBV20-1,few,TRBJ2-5,CSARPGGLAGPETQYF,TGCAGTGCTAGACCCGGGGGACTAGCGGGACCAGAGACCCAGTACTTC
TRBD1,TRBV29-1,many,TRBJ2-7,CSVETGGYEQYF,TGCAGCGTTGAGACAGGGGGCTACGAGCAGTACTTC
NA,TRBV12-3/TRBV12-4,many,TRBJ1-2,CASSFEVDVGYTF,TGTGCCAGCAGTTTTGAGGTCGATGTGGGCTACACCTTC
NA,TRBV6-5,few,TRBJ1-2,CASRSSRGYTF,TGTGCCAGCAGAAGCTCCAGAGGCTACACCTTC
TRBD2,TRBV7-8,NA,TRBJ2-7,CASSLGTSGRYEQYF,TGTGCCAGCAGCCTGGGGACTAGCGGGAGGTACGAGCAGTACTTC
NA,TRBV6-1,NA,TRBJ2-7,CASRGLNVPYEQYF,TGTGCCAGCAGGGGACTCAACGTGCCCTACGAGCAGTACTTC
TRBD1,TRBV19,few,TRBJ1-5,CASSGGQGSFRSNQPQHF,TGTGCCAGTAGTGGGGGACAGGGAAGCTTCCGTAGCAATCAGCCCCAGCATTTT
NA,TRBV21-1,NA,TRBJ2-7,CASSPLGQGGYEQYF,TGTGCCAGCAGCCCCCTGGGACAGGGTGGGTACGAGCAGTACTTC
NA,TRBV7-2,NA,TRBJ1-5,CASSLEGSQHF,TGTGCCAGCAGCTTAGAGGGGTCCCAGCATTTT
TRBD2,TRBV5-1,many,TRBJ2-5,CASSLARLAETQYF,TGCGCCAGCAGCTTGGCCCGACTAGCGGAGACCCAGTACTTC
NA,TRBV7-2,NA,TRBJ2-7,CASSLESSGLSYEQYF,TGTGCCAGCAGCTTAGAGAGCAGCGGTCTCTCCTACGAGCAGTACTTC
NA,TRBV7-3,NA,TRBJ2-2,CASSLARANTGELFF,TGTGCCAGCAGCTTAGCCAGGGCGAACACCGGGGAGCTGTTTTTT
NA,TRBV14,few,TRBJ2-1,CASSPPGAFYNEQFF,TGTGCCAGCAGCCCGCCTGGGGCATTCTACAATGAGCAGTTCTTC
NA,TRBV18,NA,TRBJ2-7,CASSPPQGFRYEQYF,TGTGCCAGCTCCCCACCACAGGGATTCCGCTACGAGCAGTACTTC
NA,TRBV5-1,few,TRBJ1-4,CASSLGLPGALPTNEKLFF,TGCGCCAGCAGCTTGGGCCTTCCAGGGGCCCTACCAACTAATGAAAAACTGTTTTTT
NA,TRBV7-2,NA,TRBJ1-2,CASSLEMNYGYTF,TGTGCCAGCAGCTTAGAGATGAACTATGGCTACACCTTC
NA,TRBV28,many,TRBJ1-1,CASDKVGRTFF,TGTGCCAGCGACAAGGTGGGCAGAACTTTCTTT
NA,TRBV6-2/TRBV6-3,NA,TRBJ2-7,CASNGPPPEEQYF,TGTGCCAGCAACGGACCCCCCCCGGAAGAGCAGTACTTC
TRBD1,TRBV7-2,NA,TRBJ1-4,CASSFSGTAEGLFF,TGTGCCAGCAGCTTTTCCGGGACAGCCGAGGGACTGTTTTTT
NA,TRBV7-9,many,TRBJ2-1,CASSRVDEQFF,TGTGCCAGCAGCCGCGTGGATGAGCAGTTCTTC
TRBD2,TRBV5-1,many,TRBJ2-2,CASTPGLAAGLGELFF,TGCGCCAGCACACCGGGACTAGCGGCCGGTTTGGGGGAGCTGTTTTTT
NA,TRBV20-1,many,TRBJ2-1,CSARARSANEQFF,TGCAGTGCTAGGGCTAGATCCGCGAATGAGCAGTTCTTC
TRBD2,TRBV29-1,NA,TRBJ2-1,CSVGTSGGDNEQFF,TGCAGCGTCGGGACTAGCGGGGGTGACAATGAGCAGTTCTTC
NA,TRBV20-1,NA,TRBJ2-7,CSARDLQGWVNEQYF,TGCAGTGCTAGAGATCTGCAGGGATGGGTCAACGAGCAGTACTTC
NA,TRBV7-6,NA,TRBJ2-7,CASSLVRDKGSYEQYF,TGTGCCAGCAGCTTAGTGCGGGACAAGGGCTCCTACGAGCAGTACTTC
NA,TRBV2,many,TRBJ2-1,CASSEASFTLNEQFF,TGTGCCAGCAGTGAAGCTAGTTTCACCCTAAATGAGCAGTTCTTC
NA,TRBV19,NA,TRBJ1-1,CASSDNPMNTEAFF,TGTGCCAGTTCGGACAATCCCATGAACACTGAAGCTTTCTTT
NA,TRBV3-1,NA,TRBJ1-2,CASSPRIDIYGYTF,TGTGCCAGCAGCCCAAGGATCGACATTTATGGCTACACCTTC